These 8 T cell receptor beta chains share one sample of origin, sequenced in a study of OX40 agonist ivuxolimab in advanced cancers. Repertoires were generated with immunoSEQ multiplex PCR, while TCRdb's copy carries only in-frame clones and drops some. This sample has over 14,000 clones; less than 85% occur once, and the top ten carry less than 40%. The sequenced sample was CD4+ or CD8+ T cells sorted from blood, obtained in a trial of the OX40 agonist ivuxolimab. These receptors were obtained from an adult with an advanced solid tumor such as melanoma, head and neck, liver or kidney cancer.

This clone has a handful of counts. This chain connects TRBV9 to TRBJ2-1, with a weak D call TRBD2 (5 bases). Trimming took 5 bases from V and 8 from J, leaving 14 bases between them. Looked up from germline, CDR1 is SGDLS and CDR2 is YYNGEE. The CDR3 is 13 amino acids. The DNA of the CDR3 is TGTGCCAGCAGTGTCTCTAGCTGGGATGAGCAGTTCTTC. It is translated as CASSVSSWDEQFF.

This chain uses TRBV28 with TRBJ1-2; a weak D match, TRBD1 (5 bases). Germline-derived CDR1 and CDR2 are MDHEN and SYDVKM. The CDR3 covers 14 residues. Trimming cost V 5 bases and J 4 bases, with 14 bases left between them. The CDR3 nucleotides are TGTGCCAGCAGTCGAGGGACCTTATCCTATGGCTACACCTTC. This gives the protein CASSRGTLSYGYTF.

The CDR3, as DNA: TGTGCCAGCAACAAGGCGGCTAGCGGGAATGAGCAGTTCTTC. Translating gives CASNKAASGNEQFF. The J gene is TRBJ2-1, the V gene TRBV13; 8 bases line up with TRBD2. The CDR3 contains 14 residues. With V trimmed by 7 bases and J by 7 bases, 9 bases remained unmatched. Looked up from germline, CDR1 is PRHDT and CDR2 is FYEKMQ (reference sequence). The variable domain in full, completed from reference TRBV13 and TRBJ2-1, reads AAGVIQSPRHLIKEKRETATLKCYPIPRHDTVYWYQQGPGQDPQFLISFYEKMQSDKGSIPDRFSAQQFSDYHSELNMSSLELGDSALYFCASNKAASGNEQFFGPGTRLTVL.

The chain joins TRBV6-4 to TRBJ2-2; 8 bases are shared with TRBD2. Per the germline V gene, CDR1 is MRHNA and CDR2 is SNTAGT. V lost 2 bases, J lost 7 bases, and 0 bases stayed unmatched. The CDR3 extends over 13 amino acids. CDR3 protein: CASSDGTSGELFF. The CDR3 region has the DNA TGTGCCAGCAGTGACGGGACTAGCGGGGAGCTGTTTTTT.

The rearrangement links TRBV4-3 to TRBJ2-7, with D unresolved. The V gene's germline CDR1 is LGHNA and CDR2 YSLEER. V was clipped by 0 bases and J by 2 bases, with 20 bases between them. The CDR3 is 18 amino acids. CDR3 in DNA: TGCGCCAGCAGCCAAGATGGGTCGAACAGCTTATCTCCCTACGAGCAGTACTTC. Amino acids: CASSQDGSNSLSPYEQYF.

The V call is TRBV18, the J call TRBJ2-6; 7 bases map to TRBD1. The CDR3 covers 18 residues. The junction had 8 bases not matched to a gene; V was cut back by 3 bases and J by 0 bases. The germline gives CDR1 KGHSH, CDR2 LQKENI. CDR3 loop: CASSPGDSSSSGANVLTF. The CDR3 DNA is TGTGCCAGCTCACCGGGGGACAGTTCTTCCTCTGGGGCCAACGTCCTGACTTTC.

Only one count was recorded for this clone. V usage is TRBV5-1 and J usage is TRBJ2-2; 12 nucleotides match TRBD2. The CDR3 spans 17 residues. Per the germline V gene, CDR1 is SGHRS and CDR2 is YFSETQ. With V trimmed by 1 base and J by 4 bases, 5 bases remained unmatched. DNA of the CDR3: TGCGCCAGCAGCTTGACTAGCGGGAGGTATCGCACCGGGGAGCTGTTTTTT. It is translated as CASSLTSGRYRTGELFF.

The chain joins TRBV7-6 to TRBJ2-1, with 9 bases aligning to TRBD2. Trimming took 0 bases from V and 9 from J; bases not matched to a gene: 9. Germline V gene data show CDR1 as SGHVS and CDR2 as FNYEAQ. The CDR3 contains 16 residues. The CDR3 DNA sequence: TGTGCCAGCAGCTTAGCGACGGGACTAGCCTTGGGTGAGCAGTTCTTC. It translates to CASSLATGLALGEQFF.